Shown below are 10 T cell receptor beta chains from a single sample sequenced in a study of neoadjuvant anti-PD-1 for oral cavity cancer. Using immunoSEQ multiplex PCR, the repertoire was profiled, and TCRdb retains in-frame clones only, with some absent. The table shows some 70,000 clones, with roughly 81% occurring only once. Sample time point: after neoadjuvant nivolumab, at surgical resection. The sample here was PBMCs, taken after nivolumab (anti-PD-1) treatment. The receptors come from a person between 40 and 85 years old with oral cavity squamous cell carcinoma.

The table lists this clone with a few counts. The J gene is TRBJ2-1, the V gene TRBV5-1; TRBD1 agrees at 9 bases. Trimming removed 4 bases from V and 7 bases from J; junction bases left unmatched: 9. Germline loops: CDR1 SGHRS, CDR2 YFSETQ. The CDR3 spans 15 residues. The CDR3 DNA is TGCGCCAGCAGCCTTACAGGGGGCGCACAGAATGAGCAGTTCTTC. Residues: CASSLTGGAQNEQFF.

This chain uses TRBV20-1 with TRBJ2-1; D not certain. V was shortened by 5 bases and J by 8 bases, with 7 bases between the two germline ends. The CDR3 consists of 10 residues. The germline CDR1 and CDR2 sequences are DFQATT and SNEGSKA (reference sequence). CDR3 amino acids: CSARRDEQFF. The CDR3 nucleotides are TGCAGTGCTCGCCGGGATGAGCAGTTCTTC.

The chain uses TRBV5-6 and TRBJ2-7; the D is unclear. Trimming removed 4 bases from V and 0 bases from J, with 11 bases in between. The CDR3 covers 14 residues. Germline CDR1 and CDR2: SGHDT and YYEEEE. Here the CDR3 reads CASSKVSHSYEQYF. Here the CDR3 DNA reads TGTGCCAGCAGCAAGGTGTCGCACTCCTACGAGCAGTACTTC.

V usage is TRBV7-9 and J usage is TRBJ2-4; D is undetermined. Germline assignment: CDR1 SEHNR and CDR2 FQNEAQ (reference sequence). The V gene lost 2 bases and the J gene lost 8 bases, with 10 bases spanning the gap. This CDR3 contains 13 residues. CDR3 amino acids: CASSLISEDIQYF. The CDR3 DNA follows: TGTGCCAGCAGCTTAATTTCCGAGGACATTCAGTACTTC.

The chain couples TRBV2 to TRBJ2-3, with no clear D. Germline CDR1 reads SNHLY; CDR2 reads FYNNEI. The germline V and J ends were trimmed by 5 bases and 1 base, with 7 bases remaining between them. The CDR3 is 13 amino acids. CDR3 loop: CASSYGGTDTQYF. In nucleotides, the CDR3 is TGTGCCAGCAGTTATGGGGGCACAGATACGCAGTATTTT.

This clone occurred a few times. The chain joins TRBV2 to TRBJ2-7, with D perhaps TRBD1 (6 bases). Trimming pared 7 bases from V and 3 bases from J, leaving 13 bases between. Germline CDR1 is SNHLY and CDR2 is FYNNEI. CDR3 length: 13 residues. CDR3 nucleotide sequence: TGTGCCAGCATCGCGACAGGCCGCTACGAGCAGTACTTC. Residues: CASIATGRYEQYF.

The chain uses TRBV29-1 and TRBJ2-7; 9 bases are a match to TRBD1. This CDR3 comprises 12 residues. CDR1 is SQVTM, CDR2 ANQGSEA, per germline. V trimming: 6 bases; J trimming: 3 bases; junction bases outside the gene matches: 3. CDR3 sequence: CSVTTGGYEQYF. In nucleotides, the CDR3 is TGCAGCGTGACGACAGGGGGCTACGAGCAGTACTTC.

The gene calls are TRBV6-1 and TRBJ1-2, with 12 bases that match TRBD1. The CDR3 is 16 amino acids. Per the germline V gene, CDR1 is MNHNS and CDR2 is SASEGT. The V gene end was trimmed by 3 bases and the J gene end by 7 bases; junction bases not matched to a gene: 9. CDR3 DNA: TGTGCCAGCAGTGAGACCGCAGGGACAGGGGGCCTTGGCTACACCTTC. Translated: CASSETAGTGGLGYTF.

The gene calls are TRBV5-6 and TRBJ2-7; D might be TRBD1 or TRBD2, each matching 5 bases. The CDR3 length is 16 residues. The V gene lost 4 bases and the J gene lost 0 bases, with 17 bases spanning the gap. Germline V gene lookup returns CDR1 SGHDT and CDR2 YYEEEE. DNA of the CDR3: TGTGCCAGCAGCACCAGGGACCGAATGAGCTCCTACGAGCAGTACTTC. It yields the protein CASSTRDRMSSYEQYF.

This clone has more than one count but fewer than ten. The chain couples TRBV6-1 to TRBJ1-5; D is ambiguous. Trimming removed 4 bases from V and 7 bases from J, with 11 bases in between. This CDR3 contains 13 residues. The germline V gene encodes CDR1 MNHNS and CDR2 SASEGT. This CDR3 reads CASSVQTEQPQHF. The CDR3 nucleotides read TGTGCCAGCAGTGTTCAGACTGAACAGCCCCAGCATTTT.